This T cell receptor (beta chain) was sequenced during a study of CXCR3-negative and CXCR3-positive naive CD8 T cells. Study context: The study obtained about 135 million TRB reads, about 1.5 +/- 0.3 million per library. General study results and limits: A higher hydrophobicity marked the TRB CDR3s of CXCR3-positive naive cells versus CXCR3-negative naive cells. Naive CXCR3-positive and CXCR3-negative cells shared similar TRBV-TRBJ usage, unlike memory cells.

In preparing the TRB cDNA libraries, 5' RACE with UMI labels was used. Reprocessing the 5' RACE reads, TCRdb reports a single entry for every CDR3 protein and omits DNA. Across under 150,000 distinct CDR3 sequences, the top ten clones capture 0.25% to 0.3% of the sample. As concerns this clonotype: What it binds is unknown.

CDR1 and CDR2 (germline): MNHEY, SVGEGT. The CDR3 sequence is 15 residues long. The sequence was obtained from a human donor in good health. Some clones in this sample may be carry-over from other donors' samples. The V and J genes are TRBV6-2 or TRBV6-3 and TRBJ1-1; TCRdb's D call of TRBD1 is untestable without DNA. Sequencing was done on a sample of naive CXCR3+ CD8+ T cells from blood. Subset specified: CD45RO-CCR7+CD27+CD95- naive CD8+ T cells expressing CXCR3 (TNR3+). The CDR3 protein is CASSSHREFVTEAFF.